Listed below are T cell receptor beta chains from one sample, sequenced in a study of blood T cell repertoires in COVID-19. Sequenced by immunoSEQ multiplex PCR; TCRdb stores in-frame clones only, minus some. The sample holds roughly 180,000 clones, around 90% seen once. Sequencing was carried out using PBMCs or T cells enriched from blood (not recorded which). The source of these receptors is a woman between 25 and 40 years old who had recovered from COVID-19. Both conserved end residues are part of each CDR3. Each record gives: D gene, clone size, V gene, J gene, CDR3 protein, CDR3 DNA. The D gene is left open where the match is weak. Size is stated for part of the rows, as once, few or many counts, or as a class when the clone is expanded.

-	-	TRBV19	TRBJ2-2	CASRTGPYTGELFF	TGTGCCAGCAGGACTGGACCGTACACCGGGGAGCTGTTTTTT
-	-	TRBV10-3	TRBJ2-2	CAILQGNTGELFF	TGTGCCATCCTTCAGGGGAACACCGGGGAGCTGTTTTTT
TRBD2	-	TRBV5-4	TRBJ2-3	CASSSPSGGLDTQYF	TGTGCCAGCAGCTCCCCTAGCGGAGGGCTGGATACGCAGTATTTT
-	-	TRBV6-5	TRBJ1-2	CASLSGKYYGYTF	TGTGCCAGCCTTTCCGGGAAGTACTATGGCTACACCTTC
-	-	TRBV7-9	TRBJ1-3	CASNPSTGAGNTIYF	TGTGCCAGCAACCCCTCGACAGGAGCTGGAAACACCATATATTTT
TRBD1	-	TRBV5-1	TRBJ1-2	CASSFGTANYGYTF	TGCGCCAGCAGCTTCGGGACAGCTAACTATGGCTACACCTTC
-	-	TRBV13	TRBJ1-3	CASSSRGLDGNTIYF	TGTGCCAGCAGCTCGCGAGGACTGGATGGAAACACCATATATTTT
-	-	TRBV10-3	TRBJ1-1	CANSGTPNTEAFF	TGTGCCAACTCCGGGACACCGAACACTGAAGCTTTCTTT
TRBD1	once	TRBV5-1	TRBJ1-1	CASSPGGVNTEAFF	TGCGCCAGCAGCCCAGGGGGCGTGAACACTGAAGCTTTCTTT
-	-	TRBV6-1	TRBJ1-3	CASSEWFVRSSHSGNTIYF	TGTGCCAGCAGTGAATGGTTTGTTCGTAGCTCCCACTCTGGAAACACCATATATTTT
TRBD1	few	TRBV29-1	TRBJ1-6	CSVRTGRNSPLHF	TGCAGCGTACGGACAGGGAGGAATTCACCCCTCCACTTT
-	-	TRBV7-2	TRBJ2-3	CASSFGVSTDTQYF	TGTGCCAGCAGCTTCGGGGTTAGCACAGATACGCAGTATTTT
-	-	TRBV4-3	TRBJ2-3	CASSQVYRGATDTQYF	TGCGCCAGCAGCCAAGTTTACCGCGGGGCCACAGATACGCAGTATTTT
-	-	TRBV3-1/TRBV3-2	TRBJ2-6	CASSQLRAVSGANVLTF	TGTGCCAGCAGCCAGTTGAGAGCTGTCTCTGGGGCCAACGTCCTGACTTTC
-	-	TRBV27	TRBJ2-3	CASSLSTGFTDTQYF	TGTGCCAGCAGTTTATCGACGGGTTTCACAGATACGCAGTATTTT
-	-	TRBV7-6	TRBJ2-7	CASSLVDNSYEQYF	TGTGCCAGCAGCTTAGTGGACAACTCCTACGAGCAGTACTTC
-	-	TRBV28	TRBJ2-3	CASSLPGSTDTQYF	TGTGCCAGCAGTTTACCAGGTAGCACAGATACGCAGTATTTT
TRBD1	-	TRBV5-1	TRBJ2-1	CASSAEVLGTGGYNEQFF	TGCGCCAGCAGCGCGGAAGTTCTAGGGACAGGGGGCTACAATGAGCAGTTCTTC
-	-	TRBV3-1/TRBV3-2	TRBJ1-6	CASSPLPQGYSYNSPLHF	TGTGCCAGCAGCCCCCTTCCCCAGGGGTACTCCTATAATTCACCCCTCCACTTT
TRBD2	-	TRBV4-3	TRBJ2-7	CASSRRTGEGSYEQYF	TGCGCCAGCAGCCGGAGGACTGGGGAGGGGTCCTACGAGCAGTACTTC
-	-	TRBV3-1/TRBV3-2	TRBJ2-2	CASSRRELATGELFF	TGTGCCAGCAGCCGAAGAGAGCTAGCCACCGGGGAGCTGTTTTTT
-	many	TRBV19	TRBJ2-2	CASSTTSPANTGELFF	TGTGCCAGTAGTACCACTAGCCCAGCGAACACCGGGGAGCTGTTTTTT
-	-	TRBV4-3	TRBJ2-2	CASSQDNPGIGELFF	TGCGCCAGCAGCCAAGATAACCCGGGGATTGGGGAGCTGTTTTTT
-	-	TRBV29-1	TRBJ2-1	CSALTYNEQFF	TGCAGCGCCCTAACTTACAATGAGCAGTTCTTC
TRBD2	once	TRBV9	TRBJ2-3	CASSVGLSGGRTDTQYF	TGTGCCAGCAGCGTAGGTCTGAGCGGGGGGCGCACAGATACGCAGTATTTT
-	-	TRBV19	TRBJ1-4	CASSISFGLAGVYEKLFF	TGTGCCAGTAGTATCTCATTCGGACTAGCGGGAGTTTACGAAAAACTGTTTTTT
TRBD1	-	TRBV4-3	TRBJ1-2	CASSQDPRGQVYGYTF	TGCGCCAGCAGCCAAGATCCGCGGGGACAGGTTTATGGCTACACCTTC
-	-	TRBV5-1	TRBJ1-2	CASSLGVPNYGYTF	TGCGCCAGCAGCCTAGGAGTACCAAACTATGGCTACACCTTC
TRBD2	-	TRBV5-1	TRBJ2-3	CASSPGLAGGITDTQYF	TGCGCCAGCAGCCCGGGACTAGCGGGAGGAATAACAGATACGCAGTATTTT
-	-	TRBV11-2	TRBJ1-2	CASSLVGLLANYGYTF	TGTGCCAGCAGCTTAGTAGGACTGTTAGCTAACTATGGCTACACCTTC
-	-	TRBV21-1	TRBJ1-6	CASSHPSLQVGNSPLHF	TGTGCCAGCAGCCACCCAAGCTTACAAGTGGGCAATTCACCCCTCCACTTT
TRBD2	-	TRBV19	TRBJ2-1	CASSIGLAGNNEQFF	TGTGCCAGTAGTATAGGTCTAGCGGGAAACAATGAGCAGTTCTTC
-	-	TRBV6-2/TRBV6-3	TRBJ1-1	CASSYSGVTEAFF	TGTGCCAGCAGTTACTCCGGGGTCACTGAAGCTTTCTTT
-	once	TRBV5-1	TRBJ1-2	CASSGTGTPNYGYTF	TGCGCCAGCAGCGGCACAGGGACCCCGAACTATGGCTACACCTTC
-	-	TRBV11-1	TRBJ2-7	CASSLNGGGDYEQYF	TGTGCCAGCAGCTTGAACGGTGGAGGGGACTACGAGCAGTACTTC
-	-	TRBV30	TRBJ1-2	CAWGEQYGYTF	TGTGCCTGGGGGGAGCAGTATGGCTACACCTTC
-	-	TRBV19	TRBJ1-1	CASSIETGTPQAGEAFF	TGTGCCAGTAGTATAGAGACCGGGACTCCCCAAGCAGGTGAAGCTTTCTTT
-	-	TRBV6-2/TRBV6-3	TRBJ1-5	CASSYRDNDSNQPQHF	TGTGCCAGCAGTTACCGGGACAACGATAGCAATCAGCCCCAGCATTTT
TRBD2	-	TRBV6-6	TRBJ2-7	CASSPTLAGGNYEQYF	TGTGCCAGCAGTCCAACTCTAGCGGGGGGGAACTACGAGCAGTACTTC
-	-	TRBV7-9	TRBJ2-7	CASSNLRAEQYF	TGTGCCAGCAGCAACCTCAGGGCCGAGCAGTACTTC
-	-	TRBV27	TRBJ1-5	CASRSLGVSNQPQHF	TGTGCCAGCAGATCCTTAGGGGTTAGCAATCAGCCCCAGCATTTT
-	-	TRBV27	TRBJ1-2	CASSPLPGVGYTF	TGTGCCAGCAGTCCCCTCCCCGGGGTCGGCTACACCTTC
TRBD2	-	TRBV4-3	TRBJ2-1	CASSQDMSGIYNEQFF	TGCGCCAGCAGCCAAGATATGAGCGGGATTTACAATGAGCAGTTCTTC
TRBD1	-	TRBV24-1	TRBJ2-4	CAIKDRSLAKNIQYF	TGTGCCATTAAGGACAGGTCGCTAGCCAAAAACATTCAGTACTTC
TRBD1	-	TRBV27	TRBJ2-1	CASSEPGQGRRNEQFF	TGTGCCAGCAGTGAACCGGGACAGGGAAGGAGAAATGAGCAGTTCTTC
-	-	TRBV6-5	TRBJ1-2	CASSPDTYGYTF	TGTGCCAGCAGTCCCGACACCTATGGCTACACCTTC
TRBD1	-	TRBV7-8	TRBJ1-1	CASSFNRGPEAFF	TGTGCCAGCAGCTTCAACAGGGGTCCTGAAGCTTTCTTT
-	-	TRBV18	TRBJ1-5	CASSQGGFGNQPQHF	TGTGCCAGCTCACAAGGGGGTTTTGGCAATCAGCCCCAGCATTTT